This entry describes one TCR beta chain. CDR1 is DFQATT, CDR2 SNEGSKA, per germline (reference sequence). The CDR3 is 10 amino acids. The V end lost 2 bases, the J end lost 9 bases, and 5 bases lay between the germline ends. The sample belongs to a study of blood T cell repertoires in COVID-19. As for the study in general: The cDNA or gDNA used as material had been derived from T cells, B-cell-depleted T cells, or PBMCs.

The authors' processing: Estimates of nucleated cell counts were drawn from the amplification of reference gene primers. Assay used: immunoSEQ multiplex PCR; TCRdb lists only in-frame clones, some missing. The DNA gave D and trimming, while V, J and clone size come from that table. This sample has around 200,000 clones; 80% occur once, and the top ten carry approximately 5%. This chain links TRBV20-1 with TRBJ1-3; no clear D. The sequenced material came from peripheral blood. The clonotype originates from a human donor in a cohort sampled during active COVID-19. CDR3 DNA sequence: TGCAGTGCTAGAATCTCCACCATATATTTT. Encoded protein: CSARISTIYF.